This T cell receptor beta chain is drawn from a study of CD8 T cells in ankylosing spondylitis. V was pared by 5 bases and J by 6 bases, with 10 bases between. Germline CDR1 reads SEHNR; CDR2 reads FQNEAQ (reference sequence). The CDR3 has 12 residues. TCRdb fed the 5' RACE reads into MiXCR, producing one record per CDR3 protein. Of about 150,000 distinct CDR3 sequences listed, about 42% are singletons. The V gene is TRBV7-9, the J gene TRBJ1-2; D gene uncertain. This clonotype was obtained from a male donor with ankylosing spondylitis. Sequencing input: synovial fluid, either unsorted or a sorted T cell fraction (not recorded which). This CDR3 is CASSTWTDGYTF. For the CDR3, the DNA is TGTGCCAGCAGCACCTGGACGGATGGCTACACCTTC.